The T cell receptor beta chain under discussion was sequenced for a study of CD8+CD57+ T cells in acquired aplastic anemia. Study outcomes and limitations: In common between the patients and the controls were twenty-nine CD8+ CDR3 sequences.

TCR beta VDJ and CDR3 profiling used genomic DNA as template. One entry per CDR3 protein results from TCRdb running MiXCR on the reads. The table includes around 150,000 distinct CDR3 sequences, about 48% detected once. With respect to this clonotype: Antigen specificity is unknown.

V lost 3 bases, J lost 1 base, and 22 bases lay in between. Germline V gene lookup returns CDR1 LNHDA and CDR2 SQIVND (reference sequence). This CDR3 is 18 amino acids long. What was sequenced was sorted CD4+, CD8+, or CD8+CD57+ T cells (not recorded which) from PBMCs. The chain joins TRBV19 to TRBJ2-7, with a weak D call TRBD2 (7 bases). The receptor was derived from a human donor in good health. The CDR3 loop reads CASSIVGGGRVRSYEQYF. The CDR3 DNA reads as TGTGCCAGTAGTATTGTAGGGGGGGGCAGGGTGCGATCCTACGAGCAGTACTTC.